The entry that follows covers one T cell receptor (beta chain) sequence. Its antigen remains undetermined. Within one base of it there is no much larger clone, and no base qualities were kept. Each collaborating institution followed its own protocols to collect whole blood in K2EDTA tubes. Collaborator samples were shipped for TCRbeta analysis as frozen whole blood, isolated PBMCs, or DNA extracted from either sample type. This sample stems from a study of blood T cell repertoires in COVID-19 (dated by TCRdb to about 2020). At the level of the whole study: Samples covering the acute and convalescent phases of COVID-19 were provided by collaborators in the United States, Italy and Spain. The material from the prospective study consisted of cDNA or gDNA derived from T cells, B-cell-depleted T cells, or PBMCs. The dataset comprised deeply sampled blood TCRbeta repertoires from subjects exposed to, actively infected with, or recovered from COVID-19. The repertoires were made available in a free public database intended to serve as a resource for research on the immune response to SARS-CoV-2. The samples were drawn from the first 160 participants of the ongoing ImmuneRACE study and from more than 1,000 subjects provided by 6 global collaborators. A de-identified subject ID, COVID-19 status, age in years and sex were almost always included in the sample metadata. Where available, HLA class I and class II types were taken from metadata supplied by the sample provider and were not determined by assay-based typing.

TCRbeta CDR3 regions were amplified from genomic DNA using the immunoSEQ Assay, a bias-controlled multiplex PCR. Regarding the original processing steps: The number of nucleated cells in each sample was estimated by amplification of reference gene primers within the assay. To quantify the absolute abundance of each unique TCRbeta CDR3 rearrangement, sequence reads were collapsed and filtered. For each sample, productive Simpson clonality was calculated by taking the square root of Simpson's diversity index across productive rearrangements. Not all clones reach the TCRdb copy of this immuneACCESS table, which keeps in-frame sequences only. Checked studies attribute under half of the gap to unresolved V genes and leave the rest unexplained. That table gives V, J and clone size, and the DNA gave D and trimming. This sample has some 96,000 clones in its table, and around 81% of those were observed once. The ten largest clones capture roughly 13% of the sample.

The investigation overall reported the following: The quantity of clinical and demographic metadata differed by source and by participant and was supplied without curation.

Material: peripheral blood. The source is a man aged 50-59 years with active or convalescent COVID-19.

The CDR3 here reads CASSQVPAETQYF. The DNA sequence is TGTGCCAGTAGTCAGGTTCCGGCAGAGACCCAGTACTTC. The chain couples TRBV19 to TRBJ2-5, with the D segment identity uncertain. Measured from the cysteine to the phenylalanine, the CDR3 is 13 residues long. Only CDR3 DNA remains: 39 bases, in frame from the first base. According to the germline V gene (reference sequence), CDR1 reads LNHDA and CDR2 reads SQIVND. V is shortened by 5 bases, J by 4 bases, and the region joining them spans 11 bases.